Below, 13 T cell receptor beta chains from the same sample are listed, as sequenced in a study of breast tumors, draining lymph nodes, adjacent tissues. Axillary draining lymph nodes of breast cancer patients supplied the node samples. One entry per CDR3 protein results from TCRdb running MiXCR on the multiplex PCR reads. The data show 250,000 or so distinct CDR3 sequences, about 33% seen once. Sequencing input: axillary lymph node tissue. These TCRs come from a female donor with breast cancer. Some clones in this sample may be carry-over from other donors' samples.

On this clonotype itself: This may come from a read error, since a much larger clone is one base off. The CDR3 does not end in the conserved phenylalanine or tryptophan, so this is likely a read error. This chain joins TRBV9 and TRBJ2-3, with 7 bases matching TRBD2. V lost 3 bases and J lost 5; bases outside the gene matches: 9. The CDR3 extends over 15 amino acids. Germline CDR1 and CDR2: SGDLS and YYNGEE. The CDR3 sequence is CASSESTGGGDTQYL. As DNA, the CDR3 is TGTGCCAGCAGCGAGTCGACGGGAGGTGGAGATACGCAGTATTTA.

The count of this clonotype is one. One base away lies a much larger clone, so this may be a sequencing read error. The CDR3 loop is CASSQVAESSYNELFF. The CDR3 DNA follows: TGCGCCAGCAGCCAAGTGGCGGAAAGCTCCTACAATGAGCTGTTCTTC. This chain uses TRBV4-3 with TRBJ2-1; D is ambiguous. The CDR3 has 16 residues. CDR1 is LGHNA, CDR2 YSLEER, per germline.

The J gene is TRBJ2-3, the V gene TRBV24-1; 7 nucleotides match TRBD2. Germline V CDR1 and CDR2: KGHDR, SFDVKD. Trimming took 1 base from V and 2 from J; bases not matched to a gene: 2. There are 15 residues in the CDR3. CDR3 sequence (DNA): TGTGCCACCAGTGATTTTGGGGGGGACACAGATACGCAGTATTTT. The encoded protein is CATSDFGGDTDTQYF.

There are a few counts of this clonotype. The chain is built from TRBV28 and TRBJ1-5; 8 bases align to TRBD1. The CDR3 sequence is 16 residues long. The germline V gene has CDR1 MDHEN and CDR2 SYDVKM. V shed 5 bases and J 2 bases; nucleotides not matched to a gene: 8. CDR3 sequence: CASSPRTGFRNQPQHF. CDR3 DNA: TGTGCCAGCAGTCCCCGGACAGGGTTTCGCAATCAGCCCCAGCATTTT.

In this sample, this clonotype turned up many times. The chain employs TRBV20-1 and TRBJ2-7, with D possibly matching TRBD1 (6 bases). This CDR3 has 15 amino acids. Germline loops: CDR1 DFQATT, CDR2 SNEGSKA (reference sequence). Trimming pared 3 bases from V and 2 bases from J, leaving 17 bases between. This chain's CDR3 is CSASRPQGLTYEQYF. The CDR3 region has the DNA TGCAGTGCTAGTCGGCCCCAGGGGCTCACCTACGAGCAGTACTTC.

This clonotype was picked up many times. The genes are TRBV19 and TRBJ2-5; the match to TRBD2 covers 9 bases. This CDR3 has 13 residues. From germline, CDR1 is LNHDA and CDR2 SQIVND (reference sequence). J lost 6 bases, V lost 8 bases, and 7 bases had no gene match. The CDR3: CASSGGRAKTQYF. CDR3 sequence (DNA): TGTGCCAGTTCGGGCGGGAGGGCGAAGACCCAGTACTTC.

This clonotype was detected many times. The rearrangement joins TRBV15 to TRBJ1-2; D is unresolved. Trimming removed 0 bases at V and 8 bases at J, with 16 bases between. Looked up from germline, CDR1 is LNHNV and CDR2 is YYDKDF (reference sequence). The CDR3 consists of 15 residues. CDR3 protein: CATSRDLGRLSGYTF. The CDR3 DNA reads TGTGCCACCAGCAGAGATCTCGGCAGATTATCCGGCTACACCTTC.

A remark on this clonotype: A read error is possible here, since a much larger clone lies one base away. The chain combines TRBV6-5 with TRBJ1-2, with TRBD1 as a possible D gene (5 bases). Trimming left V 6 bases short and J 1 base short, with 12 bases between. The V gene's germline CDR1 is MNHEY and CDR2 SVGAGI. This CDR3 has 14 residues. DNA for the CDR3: TGTGCCAGCAGACGACGGGGGATTAACTATGGCTACACCTTC. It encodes CASRRRGINYGYTF.

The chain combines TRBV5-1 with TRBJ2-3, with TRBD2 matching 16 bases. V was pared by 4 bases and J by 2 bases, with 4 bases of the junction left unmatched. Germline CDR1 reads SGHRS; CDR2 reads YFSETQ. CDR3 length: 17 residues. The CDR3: CASSPGTSGRATDTQYF. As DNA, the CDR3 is TGCGCCAGCAGCCCCGGGACTAGCGGGAGGGCCACAGATACGCAGTATTTT.

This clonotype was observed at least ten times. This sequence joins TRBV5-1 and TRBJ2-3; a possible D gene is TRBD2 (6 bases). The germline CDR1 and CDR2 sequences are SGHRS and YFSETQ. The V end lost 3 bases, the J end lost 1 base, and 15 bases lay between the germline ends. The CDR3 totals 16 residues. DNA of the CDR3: TGCGCCAGCAGCTGGGGGGTTTTATCCCGCACAGATACGCAGTATTTT. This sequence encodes CASSWGVLSRTDTQYF.

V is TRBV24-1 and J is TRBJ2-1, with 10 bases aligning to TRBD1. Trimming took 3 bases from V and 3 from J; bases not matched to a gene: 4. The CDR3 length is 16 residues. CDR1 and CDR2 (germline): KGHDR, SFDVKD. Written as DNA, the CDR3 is TGTGCCACCAGTGATGGAGGGACAGGGGTCTACAATGAGCAGTTCTTC. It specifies CATSDGGTGVYNEQFF.

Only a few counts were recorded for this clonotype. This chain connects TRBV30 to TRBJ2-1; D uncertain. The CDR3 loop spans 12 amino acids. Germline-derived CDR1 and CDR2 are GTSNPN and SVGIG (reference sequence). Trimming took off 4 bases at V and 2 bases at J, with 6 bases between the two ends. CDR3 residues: CAWIPAYNEQFF. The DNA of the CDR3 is TGTGCCTGGATCCCTGCCTACAATGAGCAGTTCTTC.

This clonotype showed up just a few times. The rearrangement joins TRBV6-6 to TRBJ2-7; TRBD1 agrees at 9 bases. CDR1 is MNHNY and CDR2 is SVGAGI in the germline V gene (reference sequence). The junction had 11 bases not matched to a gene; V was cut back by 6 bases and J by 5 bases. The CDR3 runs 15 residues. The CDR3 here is CASRPLDRGGNEQYF. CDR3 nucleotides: TGTGCCAGCAGACCCCTGGACAGGGGAGGAAACGAGCAGTACTTC.